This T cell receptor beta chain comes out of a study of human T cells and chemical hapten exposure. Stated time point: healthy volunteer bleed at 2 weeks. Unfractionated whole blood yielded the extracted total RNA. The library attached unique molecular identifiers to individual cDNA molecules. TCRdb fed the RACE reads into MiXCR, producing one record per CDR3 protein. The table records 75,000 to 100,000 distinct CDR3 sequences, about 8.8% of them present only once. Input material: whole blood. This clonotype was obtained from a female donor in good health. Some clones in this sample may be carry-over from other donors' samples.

The CDR3 loop reads CASSPSGGYYGYTF. CDR3 nucleotide sequence: TGCGCCAGCAGCCCCTCAGGGGGATACTATGGCTACACCTTC. V usage is TRBV4-3 and J usage is TRBJ1-2, with 7 positions matching TRBD1. The CDR3 contains 14 residues. V was pared by 4 bases and J by 3 bases, with 5 bases of the junction left unmatched. Per the germline V gene, CDR1 is LGHNA and CDR2 is YSLEER.